This is a list of T cell receptor beta chains from one sample in a study of cytomegalovirus exposure and HLA in healthy donors. Data came from immunoSEQ multiplex PCR; TCRdb stores just in-frame clones and leaves some out. The table has roughly 110,000 clones, roughly 80% seen once. The material sequenced was PBMCs. These receptors all come from a female donor in good health and CMV-seronegative. The conserved cysteine and the conserved F or W are not part of the CDR3 here.

CDR3 length	V gene	J gene	CDR3 protein
13	TRBV7-9	TRBJ1-4	AGSWSRGTNEKLF
10	TRBV6-5	TRBJ1-2	ASRPGQGGYT
15	TRBV19	TRBJ2-5	ASSELRSGGAGETQY
10	TRBV19	TRBJ1-6	ASSSGNSPLH
9	TRBV20-1	TRBJ1-3	SGTDGNTIY
11	TRBV7-2	TRBJ1-2	ASTPGGSYGYT
12	TRBV9	TRBJ1-1	VSSAGVANTEAF
13	TRBV5-1	TRBJ2-3	ASSLRDRVTDTQY
12	TRBV6-1	TRBJ1-4	ASHSGGAGEKLF
12	TRBV11-2	TRBJ2-5	ASSSGGVAGTQY
17	TRBV5-5	TRBJ2-3	ASSVRLAGGPLPADTQY
13	TRBV10-2	TRBJ1-2	ASSDYGRFDYGYT
17	TRBV11-3	TRBJ1-5	ASSCRGQGHGDSNQPQH
12	TRBV5-4	TRBJ2-3	ASSTEVGTDTQY
13	TRBV30	TRBJ2-2	AWSDGTHNTGELF
14	TRBV5-1	TRBJ2-7	ASSSGQGGNSYEQY
12	TRBV5-6	TRBJ1-3	ASSSWAPETTIY
11	TRBV6-5	TRBJ1-2	ASSPTGNYGYT
13	TRBV6-6	TRBJ2-3	ASINGGSSTDTQY
8	TRBV2	TRBJ1-1	ASRQGEAF
13	TRBV7-8	TRBJ2-7	ASSLMEQGRGEQY
11	TRBV2	TRBJ2-1	ASSQQGGHEQF
11	TRBV6-1	TRBJ2-7	ASSEKITYEQY
11	TRBV5-4	TRBJ2-1	ASSPTSGGEQF
11	TRBV6-6	TRBJ2-5	ASSYTRGETQY
15	TRBV4-1	TRBJ1-6	ASSQEWTGGVNSPLH
11	TRBV7-9	TRBJ2-1	SSSSGAYNEQF